Following are 24 T cell receptor beta chains from one sample sequenced in a study of regulatory T cells in long-lasting Graves disease. Arm-PCR with iRepertoire HTBI primers amplified the CDR3 regions for these TCR beta libraries. MiXCR, applied by TCRdb to the multiplex PCR reads, yields one record per CDR3 protein. The sample has 350,000 to 450,000 distinct CDR3 sequences, under 15% seen once; the top ten hold 16%. As to time point: newly diagnosed GD, antithyroid drugs for less than 3 months. PBMCs were the source of the RNA used for TCR sequencing. This sample also belongs to another study, concerning T cells in Graves' hyperthyroidism and ophthalmopathy.

The starting material was peripheral blood mononuclear cells (PBMCs), obtained at new diagnosis, from a patient treated with antithyroid drugs. The receptors derive from a woman younger than 45 with Graves disease.

This clonotype has at least ten counts. The rearrangement uses TRBV6-1 and TRBJ1-4, with D perhaps TRBD1 (6 bases). Germline V gene lookup returns CDR1 MNHNS and CDR2 SASEGT. Trimming shortened V by 2 bases and J by 11 bases, and 15 bases separated the two germline ends. CDR3 size: 14 residues. The CDR3 DNA reads as TGTGCCAGCAGTGAATCCGTAAACAGGGATAAACTGTTTTTT. Amino acids: CASSESVNRDKLFF.

The chain recombines TRBV30 with TRBJ2-5, with 9 bases lining up with TRBD1. The germline V gene has CDR1 GTSNPN and CDR2 SVGIG (reference sequence). The CDR3 consists of 17 residues. The ends lost 2 bases at V and 0 bases at J; junction bases unmatched: 10. The CDR3, as DNA: TGTGCCTGGAGTCCCGAACAGGGGGCAAACCACCAAGAGACCCAGTACTTC. It specifies CAWSPEQGANHQETQYF.

V is TRBV19 and J is TRBJ2-1; 15 nucleotides align to TRBD2. After removal of 8 bases from V and 10 bases from J, the junction contained 9 bases not matched to a gene. In germline, CDR1 is LNHDA, CDR2 SQIVND (reference sequence). The CDR3 consists of 15 residues. CDR3 DNA sequence: TGTGCCAGTCACCCGGGACTAGCGGGAGGAAGGGAGCAGTTCTTC. Protein: CASHPGLAGGREQFF.

This clonotype occurred a few times. The chain recombines TRBV6-1 with TRBJ2-3, with 11 positions matching TRBD2. Per the germline V gene, CDR1 is MNHNS and CDR2 is SASEGT. The junction had 14 bases not matched to a gene; V was cut back by 5 bases and J by 4 bases. The CDR3 is 18 residues long. The CDR3 here is CASSPRTSGSYAADTQYF. DNA for the CDR3: TGTGCCAGCAGTCCCAGGACTAGCGGGTCCTACGCGGCAGATACGCAGTATTTT.

This chain uses TRBV6-2 or TRBV6-3 with TRBJ1-3; D unclear. Trimming took 7 bases from V and 4 from J, leaving 14 bases between them. CDR3 length equals 14 residues. Germline V lookup: CDR1 MNHEY, CDR2 SVGEGT. The CDR3 sequence: CASTLRGGGNTIYF. In DNA, the CDR3 is TGTGCCAGCACCCTCCGGGGAGGAGGAAACACCATATATTTT.

This clonotype was counted ten times or more. In DNA form, the CDR3 reads TGTGCCAGCACCTCCGGGACAGGGGGCGGAGGAGCTTTCTTT. This sequence encodes CASTSGTGGGGAFF. The rearrangement joins TRBV6-2 or TRBV6-3 to TRBJ1-1; TRBD1 matches 12 bases. The CDR3 has 14 residues. Germline lookup yields CDR1 MNHEY and CDR2 SVGEGT. The V and J ends lost 7 bases and 10 bases, in that order; junction bases with no gene match: 10.

This clonotype showed up just a few times. This sequence joins TRBV7-7 and TRBJ2-4; TRBD2 matches at 8 bases. The CDR3 sequence is 19 residues long. From germline, CDR1 is SSHAT and CDR2 FNYEAQ (reference sequence). Unmatched junction bases numbered 19, after V lost 9 bases and J lost 0 bases. The CDR3 reads CARRVLRREETLAKNIQYF. The CDR3 region has the DNA TGTGCCAGAAGGGTTCTGAGGCGGGAGGAAACGCTAGCCAAAAACATTCAGTACTTC.

In its sample, this clonotype was seen many times. The genes are TRBV7-9 and TRBJ2-7; 7 bases fit TRBD1. CDR1 is SEHNR, CDR2 FQNEAQ, per germline (reference sequence). This CDR3 is built from 18 residues. V was clipped by 5 bases and J by 0 bases; unmatched bases: 16. The CDR3 loop reads CASSHRDRGPVSSYEQYF. The CDR3 bases are TGTGCCAGCAGCCACCGGGACAGAGGGCCGGTCAGCTCCTACGAGCAGTACTTC.

In its sample, this clonotype was seen many times. The chain is built from TRBV20-1 and TRBJ2-2; D unresolved. Trimming removed 5 bases at V and 9 bases at J, with 19 bases between. CDR1 DFQATT and CDR2 SNEGSKA come from the germline V gene (reference sequence). The CDR3 length is 14 residues. CDR3 sequence: CSAPTPTHPWELFF. CDR3 sequence (DNA): TGCAGTGCTCCCACCCCCACACACCCCTGGGAGCTGTTTTTT.

This clonotype was recorded only once. The genes are TRBV19 and TRBJ2-7; D is ambiguous. The CDR3 sequence is 14 residues long. Per germline, CDR1 LNHDA and CDR2 SQIVND (reference sequence). Trimming left V 2 bases short and J 2 bases short, with 10 bases between. CDR3 DNA: TGTGCCAGTAGTATAATGGGCGGCACCTACGAGCAGTACTTC. Its translation: CASSIMGGTYEQYF. Supplemented by reference TRBV19 and TRBJ2-7, the full variable domain reads DGGITQSPKYLFRKEGQNVTLSCEQNLNHDAMYWYRQDPGQGLRLIYYSQIVNDFQKGDIAEGYSVSREKKESFPLTVTSAQKNPTAFYLCASSIMGGTYEQYFGPGTRLTVT.

This clonotype was counted ten times or more. This chain connects TRBV24-1 to TRBJ2-5, with 7 positions matching TRBD2. Trimming at V came to 3 bases and at J to 0 bases, leaving 9 bases not matched to a gene. The CDR3 has 17 residues. Per the germline V gene, CDR1 is KGHDR and CDR2 is SFDVKD. CDR3 protein: CATSDPRDYLNQETQYF. As DNA, the CDR3 is TGTGCCACCAGTGATCCTAGGGACTACCTAAACCAAGAGACCCAGTACTTC.

The chain is built from TRBV19 and TRBJ1-4; possible D gene TRBD1, 6 bases. This CDR3 comprises 17 residues. Germline V CDR1 and CDR2: LNHDA, SQIVND (reference sequence). Trimming cost V 5 bases and J 4 bases, with 20 bases left between them. The CDR3 DNA reads TGTGCCAGTAGTTCCAAAGCCAGGGGAATAATTAATGAAAAACTGTTTTTT. Translation: CASSSKARGIINEKLFF. Complete variable domain (other parts from reference TRBV19 and TRBJ1-4): DGGITQSPKYLFRKEGQNVTLSCEQNLNHDAMYWYRQDPGQGLRLIYYSQIVNDFQKGDIAEGYSVSREKKESFPLTVTSAQKNPTAFYLCASSSKARGIINEKLFFGSGTQLSVL.

This clonotype was seen ten or more times. CDR3 DNA sequence: TGTGCCACCAGTGAACCCGGTAGCGGCTCAGATACGCAGTATTTT. Amino acids: CATSEPGSGSDTQYF. The gene calls are TRBV24-1 and TRBJ2-3, with a weak D call TRBD2 (6 bases). The length of the CDR3 is 15 residues. Trimming pared 4 bases from V and 4 bases from J, leaving 14 bases between. Germline CDR1 is KGHDR and CDR2 is SFDVKD.

Ten or more counts support this clonotype. The genes are TRBV3-1 and TRBJ2-7; D unresolved. Trimming cost V 0 bases and J 2 bases, with 11 bases left between them. CDR3 length: 15 residues. CDR1 is LGHDT, CDR2 YNNKEL, per germline (reference sequence). The DNA of the CDR3 is TGTGCCAGCAGCCAAGAGTGGCTGGGCACCTACGAGCAGTACTTC. Amino acid sequence: CASSQEWLGTYEQYF.

This sequence joins TRBV19 and TRBJ1-5; the match to TRBD1 covers 7 bases. The CDR3 totals 16 residues. V lost 7 bases, J lost 6 bases, and 15 bases stayed unmatched. The germline gives CDR1 LNHDA, CDR2 SQIVND (reference sequence). The CDR3: CASTLRPDRVGQPQHF. CDR3 nucleotides: TGTGCCAGTACCCTCCGCCCCGACAGGGTAGGTCAGCCCCAGCATTTT.

J is TRBJ2-1 and V is TRBV24-1, with unresolved D. Germline CDR1 KGHDR, CDR2 SFDVKD. CDR3 size: 16 residues. Trimming left V 4 bases short and J 0 bases short, with 12 bases between. The CDR3 protein is CATSDLDRSSYNEQFF. The CDR3 DNA is TGTGCCACCAGTGACCTTGACCGGAGCTCCTACAATGAGCAGTTCTTC.

This clonotype has only a few counts. The chain combines TRBV20-1 with TRBJ2-1; 12 bases align to TRBD2. From germline, CDR1 is DFQATT and CDR2 SNEGSKA (reference sequence). V was pared by 6 bases and J by 9 bases, with 12 bases of the junction left unmatched. The CDR3 spans 15 residues. In DNA form, the CDR3 reads TGCAGTGCCGATAACAGACTAGCGGGAGTGAGTGAGCAGTTCTTC. Amino acid sequence: CSADNRLAGVSEQFF.

This clonotype showed up just a few times. This could be a read error, since a much larger clone is one nucleotide away. This chain connects TRBV28 to TRBJ1-5; the D is unclear. Trimming left V 2 bases short and J 6 bases short, with 14 bases between. The CDR3 extends over 15 amino acids. Germline loops: CDR1 MDHEN, CDR2 SYDVKM. Here the CDR3 reads CASSLQDGVSQPQHF. CDR3 in DNA: TGTGCCAGCAGTTTACAAGACGGGGTCAGTCAGCCCCAGCATTTT.

This clonotype was recorded many times. The V call is TRBV20-1, the J call TRBJ1-2; maybe TRBD1 (5 bases). The germline CDR1 and CDR2 sequences are DFQATT and SNEGSKA (reference sequence). The CDR3 is 14 residues long. Deletions cut 3 bases from V and 8 bases from J, with 19 bases between. This CDR3 is CSARAYRDPIGYTF. The CDR3 DNA follows: TGCAGTGCTAGGGCCTACCGGGACCCAATAGGCTACACCTTC.

The chain links TRBV5-1 to TRBJ2-3; 16 bases agree with TRBD2. Germline V gene data show CDR1 as SGHRS and CDR2 as YFSETQ. The CDR3 has 17 amino acids. Losses at the gene ends were 3 bases for V and 4 bases for J; bases not matched to a gene: 5. Here the CDR3 reads CASSSGLAGGPPDTQYF. The CDR3 nucleotides are TGCGCCAGCAGCTCGGGACTAGCGGGAGGGCCGCCAGATACGCAGTATTTT. Variable domain in full (rest from reference TRBV5-1 and TRBJ2-3): KAGVTQTPRYLIKTRGQQVTLSCSPISGHRSVSWYQQTPGQGLQFLFEYFSETQRNKGNFPGRFSGRQFSNSRSEMNVSTLELGDSALYLCASSSGLAGGPPDTQYFGPGTRLTVL.

This clonotype was seen many times. The rearrangement joins TRBV9 to TRBJ2-7, with no clear D. Trimming left V 0 bases short and J 2 bases short, with 6 bases between. The CDR3 extends over 13 amino acids. Germline-derived CDR1 and CDR2 are SGDLS and YYNGEE. Here the CDR3 DNA reads TGTGCCAGCAGCGTAGAAGATGCCTACGAGCAGTACTTC. This translates into CASSVEDAYEQYF.

There are many counts of this clonotype. The rearrangement links TRBV20-1 to TRBJ1-5; D is ambiguous. There are 13 residues in the CDR3. Trimming stripped 4 bases from V and 0 bases from J, with 7 bases between. CDR1 and CDR2 (germline): DFQATT, SNEGSKA (reference sequence). The CDR3 loop is CSAIGSSNQPQHF. The CDR3 nucleotides are TGCAGTGCTATAGGTAGTAGCAATCAGCCCCAGCATTTT.

This clonotype was observed at least ten times. J is TRBJ2-1 and V is TRBV7-9; 9 bases agree with TRBD2. Germline loops: CDR1 SEHNR, CDR2 FQNEAQ (reference sequence). Trimming took 2 bases from V and 6 from J; bases not matched to a gene: 5. CDR3 length: 15 amino acids. This chain's CDR3 is CASSLNSGRRNEQFF. The CDR3 nucleotides are TGTGCCAGCAGCTTAAATAGCGGGAGACGCAATGAGCAGTTCTTC.

The CDR3 sequence: CASSIAAAYTGELFF. In DNA, the CDR3 is TGTGCCAGTAGTATAGCGGCGGCTTACACCGGGGAGCTGTTTTTT. The chain employs TRBV19 and TRBJ2-2; D gene ambiguous. The CDR3 has 15 residues. V shed 1 base and J shed 3 bases, with 9 bases lying between them. Germline values: CDR1 LNHDA, CDR2 SQIVND (reference sequence).